Listed below are T cell receptor beta chains from one sample, sequenced in a study of technical replicates of blood from a handful of donors. Repertoires were generated with immunoSEQ multiplex PCR, while TCRdb's copy carries only in-frame clones and drops some. The table shows approximately 100,000 clones, with around 96% occurring only once. The sample was T cells isolated from PBMCs. These receptors originate from a human donor in good health. The CDR3 runs from the conserved cysteine through the conserved F or W. Fields, in order: clone size, V gene, D gene, CDR3 length, J gene, CDR3 protein, CDR3 DNA. A D gene is named only where the DNA matches it firmly. A clone size is listed for some rows: how often the clone was seen (once, few, many), or a class if it is expanded.

size: NA; V: TRBV4-1; D: TRBD1; length: 16; J: TRBJ2-1; CDR3: CASSQSLGQLWNEQFF; DNA: TGCGCCAGCAGCCAATCACTGGGACAGTTATGGAATGAGCAGTTCTTC
size: NA; V: TRBV4-2; D: TRBD1; length: 15; J: TRBJ2-7; CDR3: CASSDTDRGTYEQYF; DNA: TGTGCCAGCAGCGATACAGACAGGGGGACCTACGAGCAGTACTTC
size: NA; V: TRBV9; D: TRBD1; length: 13; J: TRBJ1-2; CDR3: CASSPGTGDMGTF; DNA: TGTGCCAGCAGCCCCGGGACAGGGGATATGGGCACCTTC
size: NA; V: TRBV7-7; D: NA; length: 15; J: TRBJ2-2; CDR3: CASSRGSGGNGELFF; DNA: TGTGCTAGCAGCCGTGGGTCTGGGGGGAACGGGGAGCTGTTTTTT
size: NA; V: TRBV7-9; D: NA; length: 13; J: TRBJ2-7; CDR3: CASSPRSNYEQYF; DNA: TGTGCCAGCAGCCCGAGATCCAACTACGAGCAGTACTTC
size: NA; V: TRBV2; D: NA; length: 15; J: TRBJ2-7; CDR3: CASSADRPGGDEQYF; DNA: TGTGCCAGCAGTGCTGACAGGCCGGGGGGTGACGAGCAGTACTTC
size: NA; V: TRBV4-1; D: NA; length: 12; J: TRBJ2-5; CDR3: CASSQDRETQYF; DNA: TGCGCCAGCAGCCAAGATCGAGAGACCCAGTACTTC
size: NA; V: TRBV9; D: NA; length: 13; J: TRBJ2-7; CDR3: CASSVGSTYEQYF; DNA: TGTGCCAGCAGCGTAGGATCCACTTACGAGCAGTACTTC
size: NA; V: TRBV29-1; D: TRBD1; length: 13; J: TRBJ2-5; CDR3: CSVTGTGVETQYF; DNA: TGCAGCGTGACCGGGACAGGGGTAGAGACCCAGTACTTC
size: NA; V: TRBV29-1; D: TRBD2; length: 13; J: TRBJ2-1; CDR3: CSARRGERDEQFF; DNA: TGCAGCGCCCGGCGGGGGGAGCGGGACGAGCAGTTCTTC
size: NA; V: TRBV11-3; D: TRBD2; length: 13; J: TRBJ2-3; CDR3: CASGDYPTDTQYF; DNA: TGTGCCAGCGGGGACTACCCCACAGATACGCAGTATTTT
size: NA; V: TRBV19; D: TRBD1; length: 13; J: TRBJ1-1; CDR3: CASSSQQGTEAFF; DNA: TGTGCCAGTAGTTCCCAACAGGGGACTGAAGCTTTCTTT
size: NA; V: TRBV2; D: NA; length: 12; J: TRBJ1-1; CDR3: CASRESNTEAFF; DNA: TGTGCCAGCCGGGAAAGTAACACTGAAGCTTTCTTT
size: NA; V: TRBV4-1; D: TRBD2; length: 17; J: TRBJ2-5; CDR3: CASSQEVLAEYQETQYF; DNA: TGCGCCAGCAGCCAAGAGGTTCTAGCGGAGTACCAAGAGACCCAGTACTTC
size: NA; V: TRBV18; D: NA; length: 15; J: TRBJ2-7; CDR3: CASSSPGGLAYEQYF; DNA: TGTGCCAGCTCAAGCCCCGGTGGCCTAGCCTACGAGCAGTACTTC
size: NA; V: TRBV7-9; D: NA; length: 13; J: TRBJ2-7; CDR3: CASSIKGEGEQYF; DNA: TGTGCCAGCAGCATAAAAGGAGAGGGAGAGCAGTACTTC
size: NA; V: TRBV2; D: TRBD2; length: 16; J: TRBJ2-5; CDR3: CASSPRGGLYVETQYF; DNA: TGTGCCAGCAGTCCCCGGGGGGGGCTATATGTGGAGACCCAGTACTTC
size: NA; V: TRBV6-6; D: NA; length: 13; J: TRBJ1-1; CDR3: CASNLQGNTEAFF; DNA: TGTGCCAGCAACTTACAGGGAAACACTGAAGCTTTCTTT
size: NA; V: TRBV4-1; D: NA; length: 14; J: TRBJ1-3; CDR3: CASSQRRSGNTIYF; DNA: TGCGCCAGCAGCCAACGTCGCTCTGGAAACACCATATATTTT
size: NA; V: TRBV18; D: TRBD2; length: 16; J: TRBJ2-1; CDR3: CASSPPGLAGFNEQFF; DNA: TGTGCCAGCTCACCTCCGGGACTAGCGGGGTTTAATGAGCAGTTCTTC
size: NA; V: TRBV5-8; D: NA; length: 16; J: TRBJ1-3; CDR3: CASSLWGGNSGNTIYF; DNA: TGTGCCAGCAGCTTGTGGGGGGGGAACTCTGGAAACACCATATATTTT
size: NA; V: TRBV27; D: NA; length: 18; J: TRBJ2-3; CDR3: CASSFRWLGPGYTDTQYF; DNA: TGTGCCAGCAGTTTTCGGTGGTTGGGTCCCGGGTACACAGATACGCAGTATTTT
size: NA; V: TRBV7-3; D: TRBD1; length: 16; J: TRBJ2-2; CDR3: CASSSRQGVYTGELFF; DNA: TGTGCCAGCAGCTCACGACAGGGGGTGTACACCGGGGAGCTGTTTTTT
size: NA; V: TRBV4-2; D: TRBD2; length: 16; J: TRBJ2-7; CDR3: CASSQGGLAGGAEQYF; DNA: TGTGCCAGCAGCCAAGGGGGACTAGCGGGAGGAGCCGAGCAGTACTTC
size: once; V: TRBV19; D: TRBD1; length: 15; J: TRBJ1-3; CDR3: CASAGTGGFGNTIYF; DNA: TGTGCCAGTGCCGGGACAGGGGGCTTCGGAAACACCATATATTTT
size: NA; V: TRBV28; D: TRBD1; length: 16; J: TRBJ1-3; CDR3: CASRGTGDLSGNTIYF; DNA: TGTGCCAGCAGAGGGACAGGGGATCTCTCTGGAAACACCATATATTTT
size: NA; V: TRBV2; D: NA; length: 15; J: TRBJ2-7; CDR3: CASSSERAPSYEQYF; DNA: TGTGCCAGCAGTTCGGAGCGAGCACCGTCCTACGAGCAGTACTTC
size: few; V: TRBV5-1; D: NA; length: 12; J: TRBJ1-2; CDR3: CASSLEGSWASF; DNA: TGCGCCAGCAGCTTGGAAGGCAGCTGGGCCTCCTTC
size: NA; V: TRBV5-1; D: TRBD2; length: 14; J: TRBJ2-1; CDR3: CASSLLADYNEQFF; DNA: TGCGCCAGCAGCTTACTAGCGGACTACAATGAGCAGTTCTTC
size: NA; V: TRBV6-1; D: TRBD1; length: 14; J: TRBJ1-1; CDR3: CASSLDRGHTEAFF; DNA: TGTGCCAGCAGCTTGGACAGGGGGCACACTGAAGCTTTCTTT
size: NA; V: TRBV29-1; D: NA; length: 15; J: TRBJ1-1; CDR3: CSVGYDWSSNTEAFF; DNA: TGCAGCGTTGGATATGACTGGTCGTCGAACACTGAAGCTTTCTTT
size: NA; V: TRBV5-1; D: NA; length: 14; J: TRBJ2-6; CDR3: CASSLSSGANVLTF; DNA: TGCGCCAGCAGCTTGTCATCTGGGGCCAACGTCCTGACTTTC
size: NA; V: TRBV25-1; D: TRBD2; length: 14; J: TRBJ2-3; CDR3: CASRQAGASDTQYF; DNA: TGTGCCAGCAGGCAAGCGGGAGCATCCGATACGCAGTATTTT
size: NA; V: TRBV27; D: NA; length: 14; J: TRBJ1-2; CDR3: CASSLAGAPDGYTF; DNA: TGTGCCAGCAGTTTAGCAGGGGCGCCTGACGGCTACACCTTC
size: NA; V: TRBV7-6; D: NA; length: 15; J: TRBJ2-3; CDR3: CASSLLTGRRDTQYF; DNA: TGTGCCAGCAGCTTACTGACGGGTCGGAGAGATACGCAGTATTTT
size: NA; V: TRBV20-1; D: TRBD2; length: 11; J: TRBJ2-7; CDR3: CGTSGSYEQYF; DNA: TGCGGGACTAGCGGGAGTTACGAGCAGTACTTC
size: NA; V: TRBV28; D: NA; length: 12; J: TRBJ1-5; CDR3: CASRQGNQPQHF; DNA: TGTGCCAGCAGGCAGGGTAATCAGCCCCAGCATTTT
size: NA; V: TRBV29-1; D: NA; length: 13; J: TRBJ2-3; CDR3: CSVEDGKIDTQYF; DNA: TGCAGCGTTGAAGACGGGAAGATTGATACGCAGTATTTT
size: NA; V: TRBV19; D: TRBD2; length: 15; J: TRBJ2-1; CDR3: CASSSGTSGRAEQFF; DNA: TGTGCCAGTAGTTCGGGGACTAGCGGGAGGGCTGAGCAGTTCTTC
size: NA; V: TRBV7-9; D: TRBD2; length: 15; J: TRBJ2-1; CDR3: CASSRLAGGPGEQFF; DNA: TGTGCCAGCAGCCGGCTAGCGGGAGGGCCGGGTGAGCAGTTCTTC
size: NA; V: TRBV6-5; D: NA; length: 14; J: TRBJ1-1; CDR3: CASSYSWGTNEAFF; DNA: TGTGCCAGCAGTTACTCCTGGGGCACCAATGAAGCTTTCTTT
size: NA; V: TRBV6-1; D: TRBD2; length: 15; J: TRBJ2-3; CDR3: CARHGAGGPTDTQYF; DNA: TGTGCCAGACATGGGGCGGGGGGCCCGACAGATACGCAGTATTTT
size: once; V: TRBV11-2; D: TRBD2; length: 14; J: TRBJ2-1; CDR3: CASSSGLAGFEQFF; DNA: TGTGCCAGCAGCTCGGGACTAGCGGGTTTTGAGCAGTTCTTC